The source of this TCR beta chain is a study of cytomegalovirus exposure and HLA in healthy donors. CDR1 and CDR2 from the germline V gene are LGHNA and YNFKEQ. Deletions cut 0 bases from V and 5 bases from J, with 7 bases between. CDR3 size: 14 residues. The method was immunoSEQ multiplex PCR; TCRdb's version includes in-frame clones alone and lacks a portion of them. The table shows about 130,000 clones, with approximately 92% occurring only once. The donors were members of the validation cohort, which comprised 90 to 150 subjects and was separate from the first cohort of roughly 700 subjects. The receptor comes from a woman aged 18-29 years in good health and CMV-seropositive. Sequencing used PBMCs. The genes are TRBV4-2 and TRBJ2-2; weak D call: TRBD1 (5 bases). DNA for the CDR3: TGTGCCAGCAGCCAAGAAGGGGTTACCGGGGAGCTGTTTTTT. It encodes CASSQEGVTGELFF.